This TCR beta chain was sequenced for a study of blood T cell repertoires in COVID-19. Study overall: The samples span acute and convalescent COVID-19 from the United States, Italy and Spain. T cells, B-cell-depleted T cells, or PBMCs provided the cDNA or gDNA that served as material.

Germline trimming cut 5 bases from V and 8 bases from J; bases unmatched to any gene: 4. The CDR3 totals 14 residues. Germline V gives CDR1 LNHNV, CDR2 YYDKDF (reference sequence). Profiling relied on immunoSEQ multiplex PCR, and the TCRdb table lists in-frame clones only, not all of them. The data show under 75,000 clones, 92% seen once. Input material: peripheral blood. The chain couples TRBV15 to TRBJ1-3; the match to TRBD1 covers 12 bases. The receptor was derived from a man aged 45-65 years with active COVID-19. The CDR3 nucleotides read TGTGCCACCAGCGGGGACAGGGGGCTGGACACCATATATTTT. This encodes CATSGDRGLDTIYF.